This entry concerns a single T cell receptor beta chain. Its target is not known. This record belongs to a study of T cell responses to AZD1222 COVID-19 vaccine. The CDR3 length is 16 residues. Trimming shortened V by 3 bases and J by 1 base, and 17 bases separated the two germline ends. Germline values: CDR1 SGDLS, CDR2 YYNGEE. Overall study results and limits: A rise in Spike-specific TCR breadth and depth followed two AZD1222 doses. A reported finding is that nearly half of spike-specific TCRs target unmutated variant regions.

Produced via immunoSEQ multiplex PCR; TCRdb's table is partial and in-frame only. The data show some 130,000 clones, around 93% seen once. This receptor was identified in an adult who received the AZD1222 COVID-19 vaccine. This specimen was peripheral blood, taken 28 days after the second AZD1222 dose. The rearrangement joins TRBV9 to TRBJ2-7; D might be TRBD1 or TRBD2, each matching 5 bases. CDR3 protein: CASSASGDPLSYEQYF. As DNA, the CDR3 is TGTGCCAGCAGCGCCTCCGGGGACCCCCTATCCTACGAGCAGTACTTC.